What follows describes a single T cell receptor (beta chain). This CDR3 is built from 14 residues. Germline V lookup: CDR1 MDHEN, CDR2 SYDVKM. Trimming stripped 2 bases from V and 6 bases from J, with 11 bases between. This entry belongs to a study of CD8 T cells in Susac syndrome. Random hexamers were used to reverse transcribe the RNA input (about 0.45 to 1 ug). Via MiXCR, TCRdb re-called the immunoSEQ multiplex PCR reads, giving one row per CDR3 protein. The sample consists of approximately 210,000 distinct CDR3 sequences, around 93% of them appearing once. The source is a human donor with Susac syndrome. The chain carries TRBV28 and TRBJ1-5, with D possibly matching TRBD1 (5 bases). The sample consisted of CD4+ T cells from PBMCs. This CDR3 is CASSLPGQGQPQHF. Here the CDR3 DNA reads TGTGCCAGCAGTTTACCGGGGCAGGGTCAGCCCCAGCATTTT.